This note documents a single T cell receptor beta chain sequence. The antigen remains unidentified. The PCR ran on 60 Vbeta and 13 Jbeta primers. Profiling relied on immunoSEQ multiplex PCR, and the TCRdb table lists in-frame clones only, not all of them. This table holds fewer than 250,000 clones, roughly four fifths found once. This sample is part of a study of cytomegalovirus exposure and HLA in healthy donors. About the research overall: Findings of an earlier analysis included about 100 million unique TCR beta sequences from around 180 million T cells. Counted in an early data release were about 85 million unique TCRs from HLA-typed donors. General study results and limits: Earlier analysis found most TCR beta V segments productive about 87% or about 30% of the time.

V was trimmed by 2 bases and J by 4 bases, leaving 10 bases between them. In germline, CDR1 is SGHAT, CDR2 FQNNGV. This CDR3 spans 14 amino acids. The chain couples TRBV11-2 to TRBJ2-3, with D perhaps TRBD2 (6 bases). The receptor comes from a woman in her thirties in good health and CMV-seropositive. Sequencing input: PBMCs. Written as DNA, the CDR3 is TGTGCCAGCAGCTTAAGTACGGGAGCAGATACGCAGTATTTT. This sequence encodes CASSLSTGADTQYF. Full variable domain (missing parts from reference TRBV11-2 and TRBJ2-3): EAGVAQSPRYKIIEKRQSVAFWCNPISGHATLYWYQQILGQGPKLLIQFQNNGVVDDSQLPKDRFSAERLKGVDSTLKIQPAKLEDSAVYLCASSLSTGADTQYFGPGTRLTVL.